This T cell receptor beta chain was observed in a study of control samples from healthy donors and cancer patients. CDR3 length equals 13 residues. J gave up 1 base and V 8 bases, and 5 bases lay outside the gene matches. Germline assignment: CDR1 LGHDT and CDR2 YNNKEL (reference sequence). This table comes from immunoSEQ multiplex PCR, and its TCRdb copy is limited to in-frame clones, with some not included. This table holds under 85,000 clones, roughly nine tenths found once. The chain uses TRBV3-1 (or the pseudogene TRBV3-2) and TRBJ2-7, with TRBD1 matching 7 bases. This TCR was sampled from a man between 60 and 70 years old with colorectal cancer. The sequencing sample was made of PBMCs. CDR3 region: CASGRQGSYEQYF. The CDR3 nucleotides read TGTGCCAGCGGCCGACAGGGTTCCTACGAGCAGTACTTC.